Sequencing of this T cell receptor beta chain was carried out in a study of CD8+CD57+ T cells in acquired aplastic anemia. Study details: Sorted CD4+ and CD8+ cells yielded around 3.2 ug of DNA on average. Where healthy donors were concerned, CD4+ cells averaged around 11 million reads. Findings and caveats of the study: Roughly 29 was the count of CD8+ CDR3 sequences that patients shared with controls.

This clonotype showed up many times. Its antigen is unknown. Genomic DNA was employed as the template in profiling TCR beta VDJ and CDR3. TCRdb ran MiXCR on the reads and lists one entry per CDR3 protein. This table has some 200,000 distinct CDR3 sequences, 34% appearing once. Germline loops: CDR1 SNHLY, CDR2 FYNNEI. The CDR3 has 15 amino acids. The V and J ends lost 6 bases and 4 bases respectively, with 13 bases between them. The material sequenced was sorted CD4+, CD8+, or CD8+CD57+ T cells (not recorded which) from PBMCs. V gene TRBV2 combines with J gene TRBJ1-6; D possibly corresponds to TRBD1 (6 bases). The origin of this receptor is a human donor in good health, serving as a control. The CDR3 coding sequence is TGTGCCAGCAGGGGGAGGACAGAGTATAATTCACCCCTCCACTTT. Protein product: CASRGRTEYNSPLHF.